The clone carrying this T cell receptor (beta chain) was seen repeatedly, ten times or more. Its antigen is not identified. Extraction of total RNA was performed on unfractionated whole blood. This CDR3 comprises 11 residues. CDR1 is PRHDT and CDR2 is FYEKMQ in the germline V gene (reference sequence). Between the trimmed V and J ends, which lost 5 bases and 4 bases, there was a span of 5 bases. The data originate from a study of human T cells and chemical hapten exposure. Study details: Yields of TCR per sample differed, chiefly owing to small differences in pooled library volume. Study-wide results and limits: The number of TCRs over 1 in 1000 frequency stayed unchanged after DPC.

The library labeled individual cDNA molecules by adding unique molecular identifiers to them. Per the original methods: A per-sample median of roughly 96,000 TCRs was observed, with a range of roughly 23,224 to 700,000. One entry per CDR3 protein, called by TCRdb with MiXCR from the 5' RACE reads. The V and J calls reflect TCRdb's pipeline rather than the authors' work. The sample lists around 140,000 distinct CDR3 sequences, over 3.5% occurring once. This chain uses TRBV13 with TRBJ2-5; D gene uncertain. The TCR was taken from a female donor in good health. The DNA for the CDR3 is TGTGCCAGCAGCATACTAGAGACCCAGTACTTC. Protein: CASSILETQYF.